A selection of T cell receptor beta chains follows, all from one sample in a study of shared clonotypes between healthy human individuals. The data were produced by immunoSEQ multiplex PCR, yet TCRdb's version contains in-frame clones alone and is incomplete. The profile shows about 1 million clones, roughly 80% of them singletons. Specimen: memory CD4+ T cells sorted from blood. These receptors came from a man between 18 and 35 years old in good health. Both conserved end residues are part of each CDR3. The D gene is left open where the match is weak. Size is stated for part of the rows, as once, few or many counts, or as a class when the clone is expanded.

v_gene	d_gene	j_gene	abundance	CDR3nt	CDR3aa
TRBV2	TRBD1	TRBJ2-7	-	TGTGCCAGCAGCGCGACAGGGGCCGGAACCTACGAGCAGTACTTC	CASSATGAGTYEQYF
TRBV5-1	-	TRBJ2-3	-	TGCGCCACCCGAGCGCCTAGCACAGATACGCAGTATTTT	CATRAPSTDTQYF
TRBV9	-	TRBJ2-2	-	TGTGCCAGCAGCGTTGGGATGGGTAATAAGAACACCGGGGAGCTGTTTTTT	CASSVGMGNKNTGELFF
TRBV27	-	TRBJ2-7	-	TGTGCCAGCAGTTTTGGTAGCGGTTACTCCTACGAGCAGTACTTC	CASSFGSGYSYEQYF
TRBV30	-	TRBJ1-1	few	TGTGCCTGGAGTGGATCAGGGAGGAACACTGAAGCTTTCTTT	CAWSGSGRNTEAFF
TRBV6-1	TRBD1	TRBJ1-6	-	TGTGCCAGCAGTGCCCGACAGGGCCGGGATTCACCCCTCCACTTT	CASSARQGRDSPLHF
TRBV6-5	-	TRBJ1-2	-	TGTGCCAGCACCCGGGACGGAACTTATGGCTACACCTTC	CASTRDGTYGYTF
TRBV30	-	TRBJ1-2	-	TGTGCCTGGAGGGACTTTGCTAACTATGGCTACACCTTC	CAWRDFANYGYTF
TRBV6-7	-	TRBJ1-2	-	TGTGCCGCCCACAGCTATGGCTACACCTTC	CAAHSYGYTF
TRBV6-5	TRBD2	TRBJ2-7	few	TGTGCCAGCAGGGGGGGACTAGCGGTTTCCTACGAGCAGTACTTC	CASRGGLAVSYEQYF
TRBV5-4	-	TRBJ2-2	once	TGTGCCAGCAGCTTAAAGAACACCGGGGAGCTGTTTTTT	CASSLKNTGELFF
TRBV11-1	TRBD1	TRBJ1-2	-	TGTGCCAGCAGCTTAACCCCCCCGGGACAGGGGATCTATGGCTACACCTTC	CASSLTPPGQGIYGYTF
TRBV4-2	TRBD2	TRBJ2-2	-	TGTGCCAGCAGCCAAGATTTAGCGGGGGTGGGGGAGCTGTTTTTT	CASSQDLAGVGELFF
TRBV28	TRBD1	TRBJ1-5	few	TGTGCCAGCAGTTTATGGCGGGACAGGGGCTCCAATCAGCCCCAGCATTTT	CASSLWRDRGSNQPQHF
TRBV19	-	TRBJ2-7	-	TGTGCCAGTAGTATAGAGAGCTCCTACGAGCAGTACTTC	CASSIESSYEQYF
TRBV15	-	TRBJ1-1	-	TGTGCCACCAGCAGAGATATCGGGGGGACTGAAGCTTTCTTT	CATSRDIGGTEAFF
TRBV6-1	-	TRBJ1-4	-	TGTGCCAGCGGAAGGGTGAAAGAAAAACTGTTTTTT	CASGRVKEKLFF
TRBV15	TRBD1	TRBJ1-6	once	TGTGCCACCAGCAGAAAGACAGGGGGAGAGTCACCCCTCCACTTT	CATSRKTGGESPLHF
TRBV28	TRBD1	TRBJ2-7	-	TGTGCCAGCAGTCCTCCGGACAGGAACTCCTACGAGCAGTACTTC	CASSPPDRNSYEQYF
TRBV18	-	TRBJ2-7	-	TGTGCCAGCTCAGGGGGGTCAGCCTACGAGCAGTACTTC	CASSGGSAYEQYF
TRBV27	TRBD2	TRBJ2-3	-	TGTGCCAGCAGCCCTTTAGCGGGAGACTCAGTAAATACGCAGTATTTT	CASSPLAGDSVNTQYF
TRBV27	-	TRBJ2-1	-	TGTGCCAGCAGTTTATCGGATTCGGGCTTCCAGTTCTTC	CASSLSDSGFQFF
TRBV14	-	TRBJ1-2	-	TGTGCCAGCAGCCAAGAGGAATTCTATGGCTACACCTTC	CASSQEEFYGYTF
TRBV6-1	-	TRBJ1-1	-	TGTGCCAGCAAGGGCACTGAAGCTTTCTTT	CASKGTEAFF
TRBV6-5	TRBD1	TRBJ1-1	-	TGTGCCAGCAGTCGACAGGGTATTACTGAAGCTTTCTTT	CASSRQGITEAFF
TRBV27	-	TRBJ2-7	-	TGTGCCAGCAGTTTACGTGGCAGTGAACACTACGAGCAGTACTTC	CASSLRGSEHYEQYF
TRBV4-3	TRBD2	TRBJ2-4	-	TGCGCCAGCAGCCAACTGACTAGCGGCAAAAACATTCAGTACTTC	CASSQLTSGKNIQYF
TRBV19	TRBD1	TRBJ1-6	many	TGTGCCAGTACCCTTGGACAGGGAAGATATAATTCACCCCTCCACTTT	CASTLGQGRYNSPLHF
TRBV28	TRBD1	TRBJ2-3	-	TGTGCCAGCAGTTTAAGAGGACAGGGCACAGATACGCAGTATTTT	CASSLRGQGTDTQYF
TRBV12-2	-	TRBJ1-1	-	TGTGCAAGTCGCCAGGAGATATTGGAGGGCACTGAAGCTTTCTTT	CASRQEILEGTEAFF
TRBV5-1	-	TRBJ1-4	-	TGCGCCAGCAGCTTGGGAGGGGGACGGGCAAATGAAAAACTGTTTTTT	CASSLGGGRANEKLFF
TRBV10-3	TRBD1	TRBJ2-7	-	TGTGCCATCAGTGGGACAGGTCTGGGCGAGCAGTACTTC	CAISGTGLGEQYF
TRBV6-1	-	TRBJ2-2	-	TGTGCCAGCAGACGGGTGGTTCTCACCGGGGAGCTGTTTTTT	CASRRVVLTGELFF
TRBV9	-	TRBJ1-2	few	TGTGCCAGCAGCGTAGGGGATACGACTAACTATGGCTACACCTTC	CASSVGDTTNYGYTF
TRBV5-1	TRBD1	TRBJ1-2	-	TGCGCCAGCAGACCCCAGGGGGAAAGAAACTATGGCTACACCTTC	CASRPQGERNYGYTF
TRBV19	TRBD1	TRBJ2-2	-	TGTGCCAGTAGGGGGACAGGGGGCACCGGGGAGCTGTTTTTT	CASRGTGGTGELFF
TRBV30	-	TRBJ1-1	few	TGTGCCTGGAGTCCCGGGGGGTACACTGAAGCTTTCTTT	CAWSPGGYTEAFF
TRBV11-2	-	TRBJ2-5	-	TGTGCCAGCAGCTTCATGTCGAGGGGGGCTGTGGAGACCCAGTACTTC	CASSFMSRGAVETQYF
TRBV29-1	-	TRBJ2-7	many	TGCAGCGTTGAAGATAACCTAATACCCTACGAGCAGTACTTC	CSVEDNLIPYEQYF
TRBV2	-	TRBJ2-3	once	TGTGCCAGCAGTGAGGGTTTCAGCACAGATACGCAGTATTTT	CASSEGFSTDTQYF
TRBV5-6	TRBD1	TRBJ2-1	-	TGTGCCAGCAGCTTGGCCTCAGGGGGCTTCAACAATGAGCAGTTCTTC	CASSLASGGFNNEQFF
TRBV7-9	TRBD1	TRBJ1-1	-	TGTGCCAGCAGTCCGACAGGGTATAGGGCTGAAGCTTTCTTT	CASSPTGYRAEAFF
TRBV18	TRBD1	TRBJ1-2	-	TGTGCCAGCTCACCGGGGACAGGGGTCTATGGCTACACCTTC	CASSPGTGVYGYTF
TRBV5-1	-	TRBJ2-3	-	TGCGCCAGCAGCACGGGAGACACAGATACGCAGTATTTT	CASSTGDTDTQYF
TRBV10-3	-	TRBJ2-2	-	TGTGCCATCAGCCTCGACCTTCCCGGGGAGCTGTTTTTT	CAISLDLPGELFF
TRBV2	-	TRBJ1-4	-	TGTGCCAGCAGTGACCAGCTTCTTAGTGAAAAACTGTTTTTT	CASSDQLLSEKLFF
TRBV6-1	TRBD1	TRBJ1-5	-	TGTGCCAGCAGGAGACAGGGGTCCAATCAGCCCCAGCATTTT	CASRRQGSNQPQHF
TRBV13	-	TRBJ1-3	once	TGTGCCAGCAGCTCCAGGAGTTCTGGAAACACCATATATTTT	CASSSRSSGNTIYF
TRBV5-4	-	TRBJ1-1	-	TGTGCCAGCAGCTTCGACCAGGGTTCGTACACTGAAGCTTTCTTT	CASSFDQGSYTEAFF
TRBV7-9	-	TRBJ1-6	few	TGTGCCAGCAGCTTACAGGTTCTCTCACCCCTCCACTTT	CASSLQVLSPLHF
TRBV2	-	TRBJ2-1	-	TGTGCCAGCAGTGAAGCGCCCGGCTCCCTTGGTGAGCAGTTCTTC	CASSEAPGSLGEQFF
TRBV25-1	-	TRBJ1-6	-	TGTGCCAGCAGTGACTTGGCAGGGTATAAACCCCTCCACTTT	CASSDLAGYKPLHF
TRBV7-2	-	TRBJ2-5	-	TGTGCCAGCAGCTTGTGGGAGGAAGAGACCCAGTACTTC	CASSLWEEETQYF
TRBV6-1	TRBD1	TRBJ2-5	-	TGTGCCAGCAGTGGCTTACAGGGGGCCCTTGTAGAGACCCAGTACTTC	CASSGLQGALVETQYF
TRBV20-1	TRBD1	TRBJ1-2	-	TGCAGTGCTCAGGGGGCGGATGGCTACACCTTC	CSAQGADGYTF